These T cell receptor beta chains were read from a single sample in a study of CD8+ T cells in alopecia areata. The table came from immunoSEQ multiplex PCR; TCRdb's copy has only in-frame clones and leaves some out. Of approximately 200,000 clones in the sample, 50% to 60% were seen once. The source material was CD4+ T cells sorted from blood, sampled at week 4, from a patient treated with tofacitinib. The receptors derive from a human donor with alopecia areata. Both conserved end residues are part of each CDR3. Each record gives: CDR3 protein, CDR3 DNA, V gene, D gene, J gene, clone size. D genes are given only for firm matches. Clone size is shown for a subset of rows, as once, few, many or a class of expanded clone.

CDR3 protein: CASRPGQGGTEAFF
CDR3 DNA: TGCGCCAGCCGTCCGGGACAGGGAGGCACTGAAGCTTTCTTT
V gene: TRBV5-1
D gene: TRBD1
J gene: TRBJ1-1
clone size: few

CDR3 protein: CAWSVDLGVPGYTF
CDR3 DNA: TGTGCCTGGAGTGTCGACCTCGGAGTGCCTGGCTACACCTTC
V gene: TRBV30
D gene: NA
J gene: TRBJ1-2
clone size: NA

CDR3 protein: CASSLWFYEQYF
CDR3 DNA: TGCGCCAGCAGCCTGTGGTTCTACGAGCAGTACTTC
V gene: TRBV5-1
D gene: NA
J gene: TRBJ2-7
clone size: NA

CDR3 protein: CSVWREADTQYF
CDR3 DNA: TGCAGCGTTTGGCGGGAAGCAGATACGCAGTATTTT
V gene: TRBV29-1
D gene: NA
J gene: TRBJ2-3
clone size: NA

CDR3 protein: CASSPVGRTSYEQYF
CDR3 DNA: TGCGCCAGCAGCCCTGTGGGACGGACCTCCTACGAGCAGTACTTC
V gene: TRBV5-1
D gene: NA
J gene: TRBJ2-7
clone size: NA

CDR3 protein: CSVEGTANTGELFF
CDR3 DNA: TGCAGCGTTGAAGGGACCGCGAACACCGGGGAGCTGTTTTTT
V gene: TRBV29-1
D gene: NA
J gene: TRBJ2-2
clone size: NA

CDR3 protein: CAWSVGAGAQPQHF
CDR3 DNA: TGTGCCTGGAGTGTGGGTGCAGGGGCTCAGCCCCAGCATTTT
V gene: TRBV30
D gene: NA
J gene: TRBJ1-5
clone size: once

CDR3 protein: CASSRTGGRGGELFF
CDR3 DNA: TGTGCCAGTAGCCGGACAGGGGGCCGTGGCGGGGAGCTGTTTTTT
V gene: TRBV19
D gene: TRBD1
J gene: TRBJ2-2
clone size: few

CDR3 protein: CAWSTGRGNTGELFF
CDR3 DNA: TGTGCCTGGAGCACGGGCAGGGGCAACACCGGGGAGCTGTTTTTT
V gene: TRBV30
D gene: NA
J gene: TRBJ2-2
clone size: once

CDR3 protein: CSADRARTGELFF
CDR3 DNA: TGCAGCGCGGACAGGGCTAGGACCGGGGAGCTGTTTTTT
V gene: TRBV29-1
D gene: TRBD1
J gene: TRBJ2-2
clone size: NA

CDR3 protein: CSVVTGAYEQYF
CDR3 DNA: TGCAGCGTTGTAACGGGGGCCTACGAGCAGTACTTC
V gene: TRBV29-1
D gene: NA
J gene: TRBJ2-7
clone size: NA

CDR3 protein: CATSSSRPTYEQYF
CDR3 DNA: TGTGCCACCAGCAGCTCCCGGCCTACCTACGAGCAGTACTTC
V gene: TRBV15
D gene: NA
J gene: TRBJ2-7
clone size: once

CDR3 protein: CASSALARTGELFF
CDR3 DNA: TGTGCCAGTAGCGCTTTAGCCCGGACCGGGGAGCTGTTTTTT
V gene: TRBV19
D gene: NA
J gene: TRBJ2-2
clone size: NA

CDR3 protein: CAWSGDSRQPQHF
CDR3 DNA: TGTGCCTGGAGTGGGGACAGTCGACAGCCCCAGCATTTT
V gene: TRBV30
D gene: TRBD1
J gene: TRBJ1-5
clone size: once

CDR3 protein: CASSPTPPYGYTF
CDR3 DNA: TGTGCCAGCAGCCCGACACCGCCCTATGGCTACACCTTC
V gene: TRBV7-3
D gene: NA
J gene: TRBJ1-2
clone size: NA

CDR3 protein: CASRVAGSETQYF
CDR3 DNA: TGTGCCAGCAGGGTAGCGGGGTCGGAGACCCAGTACTTC
V gene: TRBV6-6
D gene: TRBD2
J gene: TRBJ2-5
clone size: few

CDR3 protein: CASSEARGSYAYTF
CDR3 DNA: TGTGCCAGCAGTGAAGCGAGGGGTTCCTATGCCTACACCTTC
V gene: TRBV6-1
D gene: NA
J gene: TRBJ1-2
clone size: NA

CDR3 protein: CASRRATEAFF
CDR3 DNA: TGTGCCAGCAGGAGGGCCACTGAAGCTTTCTTT
V gene: TRBV6-5
D gene: NA
J gene: TRBJ1-1
clone size: NA

CDR3 protein: CASSITGQGTQELFF
CDR3 DNA: TGTGCCAGTAGTATCACGGGACAGGGGACCCAGGAACTGTTTTTT
V gene: TRBV19
D gene: TRBD1
J gene: TRBJ1-4
clone size: few

CDR3 protein: CASSSRTADTQYF
CDR3 DNA: TGCGCCAGCAGCAGTAGGACGGCAGATACGCAGTATTTT
V gene: TRBV5-1
D gene: NA
J gene: TRBJ2-3
clone size: few

CDR3 protein: CASRRDSGYTF
CDR3 DNA: TGTGCCAGCAGGCGGGACAGTGGCTACACCTTC
V gene: TRBV28
D gene: TRBD1
J gene: TRBJ1-2
clone size: NA

CDR3 protein: CASSPGTSFNEQFF
CDR3 DNA: TGTGCCAGCAGCCCCGGGACTAGCTTTAATGAGCAGTTCTTC
V gene: TRBV6-4
D gene: TRBD2
J gene: TRBJ2-1
clone size: few

CDR3 protein: CSGGPQETQYF
CDR3 DNA: TGCAGCGGAGGCCCCCAAGAGACCCAGTACTTC
V gene: TRBV29-1
D gene: NA
J gene: TRBJ2-5
clone size: few

CDR3 protein: CAWSVVRGQETQYF
CDR3 DNA: TGTGCCTGGAGTGTTGTTCGGGGACAAGAGACCCAGTACTTC
V gene: TRBV30
D gene: NA
J gene: TRBJ2-5
clone size: NA

CDR3 protein: CASSEMQSEAFF
CDR3 DNA: TGTGCCAGCAGTGAAATGCAGTCTGAAGCTTTCTTT
V gene: TRBV2
D gene: NA
J gene: TRBJ1-1
clone size: NA

CDR3 protein: CAWTGGRMNTEAFF
CDR3 DNA: TGTGCCTGGACAGGGGGACGGATGAACACTGAAGCTTTCTTT
V gene: TRBV30
D gene: TRBD1
J gene: TRBJ1-1
clone size: NA

CDR3 protein: CASSLEGPLHF
CDR3 DNA: TGTGCCAGCAGCTTAGAGGGACCCCTCCACTTT
V gene: TRBV7-9
D gene: NA
J gene: TRBJ1-6
clone size: NA

CDR3 protein: CASSPQGGMNTEAFF
CDR3 DNA: TGTGCCAGCAGCCCCCAGGGGGGAATGAACACTGAAGCTTTCTTT
V gene: TRBV7-3
D gene: TRBD1
J gene: TRBJ1-1
clone size: NA

CDR3 protein: CSVAAGGTGELFF
CDR3 DNA: TGCAGCGTTGCCGCAGGGGGCACCGGGGAGCTGTTTTTT
V gene: TRBV29-1
D gene: TRBD1
J gene: TRBJ2-2
clone size: NA

CDR3 protein: CASSPTDRGLPGELFF
CDR3 DNA: TGCGCCAGCAGCCCAACTGACAGGGGGCTACCCGGGGAGCTGTTTTTT
V gene: TRBV4-1
D gene: TRBD1
J gene: TRBJ2-2
clone size: NA

CDR3 protein: CASSPDVLYGYTF
CDR3 DNA: TGTGCCAGCAGCCCCGACGTCCTCTATGGCTACACCTTC
V gene: TRBV7-2
D gene: NA
J gene: TRBJ1-2
clone size: NA

CDR3 protein: CSVVRTSGNTGELFF
CDR3 DNA: TGCAGCGTTGTAAGAACTAGCGGAAACACCGGGGAGCTGTTTTTT
V gene: TRBV29-1
D gene: TRBD2
J gene: TRBJ2-2
clone size: NA

CDR3 protein: CAWTPTSPSNQPQHF
CDR3 DNA: TGTGCCTGGACCCCGACATCACCGAGCAATCAGCCCCAGCATTTT
V gene: TRBV30
D gene: NA
J gene: TRBJ1-5
clone size: few

CDR3 protein: CAWSGSAGGMEETQYF
CDR3 DNA: TGTGCCTGGAGTGGCTCAGCGGGGGGTATGGAAGAGACCCAGTACTTC
V gene: TRBV30
D gene: TRBD2
J gene: TRBJ2-5
clone size: NA

CDR3 protein: CASSDHGQGAAGYTF
CDR3 DNA: TGTGCCAGCAGTGACCACGGACAGGGGGCGGCTGGCTACACCTTC
V gene: TRBV25-1
D gene: TRBD1
J gene: TRBJ1-2
clone size: NA

CDR3 protein: CASSSKKTQYF
CDR3 DNA: TGTGCCAGCAGCTCGAAAAAGACCCAGTACTTC
V gene: TRBV5-4
D gene: NA
J gene: TRBJ2-5
clone size: NA

CDR3 protein: CASSEALDGGNTIYF
CDR3 DNA: TGTGCCAGCAGTGAAGCGTTGGACGGAGGAAACACCATATATTTT
V gene: TRBV6-1
D gene: NA
J gene: TRBJ1-3
clone size: few

CDR3 protein: CAWSVDRLPQETQYF
CDR3 DNA: TGTGCCTGGAGTGTTGATAGGTTACCGCAAGAGACCCAGTACTTC
V gene: TRBV30
D gene: NA
J gene: TRBJ2-5
clone size: NA

CDR3 protein: CSVAATAGNEQFF
CDR3 DNA: TGCAGCGTTGCAGCTACGGCCGGTAATGAGCAGTTCTTC
V gene: TRBV29-1
D gene: NA
J gene: TRBJ2-1
clone size: few

CDR3 protein: CASSLLGTGGTDTQYF
CDR3 DNA: TGTGCCAGCAGCTTGCTGGGGACAGGGGGAACAGATACGCAGTATTTT
V gene: TRBV5-6
D gene: TRBD1
J gene: TRBJ2-3
clone size: NA

CDR3 protein: CASSVGVRETQYF
CDR3 DNA: TGTGCCAGCAGTGTAGGGGTGCGGGAGACCCAGTACTTC
V gene: TRBV25-1
D gene: NA
J gene: TRBJ2-5
clone size: NA

CDR3 protein: CAIRARDREKDYTF
CDR3 DNA: TGTGCCATCAGGGCCCGGGACAGGGAGAAGGACTACACCTTC
V gene: TRBV10-3
D gene: TRBD1
J gene: TRBJ1-2
clone size: NA

CDR3 protein: CAWSPGEGQPQHF
CDR3 DNA: TGTGCCTGGAGTCCGGGAGAGGGTCAGCCCCAGCATTTT
V gene: TRBV30
D gene: NA
J gene: TRBJ1-5
clone size: NA

CDR3 protein: CASSVGGADGYTF
CDR3 DNA: TGTGCCAGCAGTGTGGGGGGCGCGGATGGCTACACCTTC
V gene: TRBV2
D gene: NA
J gene: TRBJ1-2
clone size: NA

CDR3 protein: CASSPGQGYQETQYF
CDR3 DNA: TGTGCCAGCAGCCCGGGACAGGGGTACCAAGAGACCCAGTACTTC
V gene: TRBV7-9
D gene: TRBD1
J gene: TRBJ2-5
clone size: NA

CDR3 protein: CASSFTGSGQPQHF
CDR3 DNA: TGTGCCAGCAGCTTTACGGGATCGGGTCAGCCCCAGCATTTT
V gene: TRBV7-2
D gene: NA
J gene: TRBJ1-5
clone size: few

CDR3 protein: CASRIGTDYGYTF
CDR3 DNA: TGTGCCAGCAGGATAGGGACAGACTATGGCTACACCTTC
V gene: TRBV7-2
D gene: TRBD1
J gene: TRBJ1-2
clone size: NA

CDR3 protein: CAGRPGNYGYTF
CDR3 DNA: TGTGCCGGCAGGCCGGGGAACTATGGCTACACCTTC
V gene: TRBV2
D gene: NA
J gene: TRBJ1-2
clone size: NA